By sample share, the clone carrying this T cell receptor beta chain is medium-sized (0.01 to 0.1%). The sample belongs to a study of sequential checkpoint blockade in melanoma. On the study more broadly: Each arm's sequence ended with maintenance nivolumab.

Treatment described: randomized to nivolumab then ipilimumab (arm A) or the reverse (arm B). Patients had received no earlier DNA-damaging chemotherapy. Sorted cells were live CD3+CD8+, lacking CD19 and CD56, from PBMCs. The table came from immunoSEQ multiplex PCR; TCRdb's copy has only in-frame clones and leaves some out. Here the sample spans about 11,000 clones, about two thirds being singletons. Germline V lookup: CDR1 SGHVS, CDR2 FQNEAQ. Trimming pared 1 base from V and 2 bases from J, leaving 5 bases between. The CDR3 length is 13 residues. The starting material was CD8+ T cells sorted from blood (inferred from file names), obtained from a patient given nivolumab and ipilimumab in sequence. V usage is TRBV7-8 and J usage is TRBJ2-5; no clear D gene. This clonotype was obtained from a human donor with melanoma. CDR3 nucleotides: TGTGCCAGCAGCTTAGACAGACAAGAGACCCAGTACTTC. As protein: CASSLDRQETQYF.